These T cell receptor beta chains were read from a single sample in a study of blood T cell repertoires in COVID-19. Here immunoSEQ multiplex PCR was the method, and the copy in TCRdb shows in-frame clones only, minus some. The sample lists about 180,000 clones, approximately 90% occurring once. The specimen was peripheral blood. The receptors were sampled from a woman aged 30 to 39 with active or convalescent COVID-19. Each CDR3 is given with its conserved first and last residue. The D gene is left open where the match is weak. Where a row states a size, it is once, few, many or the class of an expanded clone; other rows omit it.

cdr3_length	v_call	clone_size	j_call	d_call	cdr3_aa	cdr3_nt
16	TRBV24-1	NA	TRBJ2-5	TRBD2	CATSDFGAGGRETQYF	TGTGCCACCAGTGATTTCGGAGCGGGAGGGCGCGAGACCCAGTACTTC
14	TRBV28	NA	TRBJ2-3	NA	CASASIMGPDTQYF	TGTGCCAGCGCCTCTATCATGGGGCCAGATACGCAGTATTTT
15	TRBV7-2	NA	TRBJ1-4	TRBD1	CASSSTGGWEEKLFF	TGTGCCAGCAGCTCGACAGGGGGCTGGGAGGAAAAACTGTTTTTT
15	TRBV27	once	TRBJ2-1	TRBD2	CASSFGLAGLNEQFF	TGTGCCAGCAGTTTTGGGCTAGCGGGCCTCAATGAGCAGTTCTTC
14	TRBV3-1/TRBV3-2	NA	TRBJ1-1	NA	CASNREGGFTEAFF	TGTGCCAGTAACCGGGAGGGAGGTTTCACTGAAGCTTTCTTT
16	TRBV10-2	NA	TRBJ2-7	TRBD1	CASSGGQAVITYEQYF	TGCGCCAGCAGTGGGGGACAGGCCGTGATAACCTACGAGCAGTACTTC
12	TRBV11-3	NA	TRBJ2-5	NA	CASSLRYETQYF	TGTGCCAGCAGCTTACGCTACGAGACCCAGTACTTC
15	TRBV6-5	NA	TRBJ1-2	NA	CASSWRGGGDYGYTF	TGTGCCAGCAGTTGGCGAGGGGGTGGTGACTATGGCTACACCTTC
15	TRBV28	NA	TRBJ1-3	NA	CASSPVEFSGNTIYF	TGTGCCAGCAGTCCGGTGGAGTTCTCTGGAAACACCATATATTTT
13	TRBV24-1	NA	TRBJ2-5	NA	CATQGRPQETQYF	TGTGCCACCCAGGGGCGCCCCCAAGAGACCCAGTACTTC
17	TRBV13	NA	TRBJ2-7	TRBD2	CASSLGLAGGQTYEQYF	TGTGCCAGCAGCTTAGGACTAGCGGGGGGTCAGACCTACGAGCAGTACTTC
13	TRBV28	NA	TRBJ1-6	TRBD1	CASRGQRNSPLHF	TGTGCCAGCAGGGGACAGCGGAATTCACCCCTCCACTTT
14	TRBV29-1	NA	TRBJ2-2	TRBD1	CSVGGTENTGELFF	TGCAGCGTTGGGGGGACAGAGAACACCGGGGAGCTGTTTTTT
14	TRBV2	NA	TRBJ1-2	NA	CASSERTENYGYTF	TGTGCCAGCAGTGAGAGGACAGAAAACTATGGCTACACCTTC
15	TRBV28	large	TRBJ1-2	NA	CASRSTEIPNYGYTF	TGTGCCAGCAGGTCAACAGAGATACCTAACTATGGCTACACCTTC
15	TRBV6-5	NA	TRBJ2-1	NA	CASSPTAGAPNEQFF	TGTGCCAGCAGTCCTACGGCAGGGGCTCCCAATGAGCAGTTCTTC
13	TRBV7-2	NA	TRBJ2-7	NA	CASRGGVSYEQYF	TGTGCCAGCCGGGGCGGGGTGTCTTACGAGCAGTACTTC
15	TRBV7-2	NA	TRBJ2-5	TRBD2	CASSSTSGRAETQYF	TGTGCCAGCAGTTCCACTAGCGGGAGGGCGGAGACCCAGTACTTC
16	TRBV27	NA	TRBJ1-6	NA	CASSFRNRVGESPLHF	TGTGCCAGCAGTTTTAGGAACCGAGTGGGAGAGTCACCCCTCCACTTT
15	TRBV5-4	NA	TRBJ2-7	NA	CASSRPREADYEQYF	TGTGCCAGCAGCCGCCCCCGTGAGGCAGACTACGAGCAGTACTTC
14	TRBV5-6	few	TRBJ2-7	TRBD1	CASSPGTGLIEQYF	TGTGCCAGCAGCCCCGGGACAGGGTTAATCGAGCAGTACTTC
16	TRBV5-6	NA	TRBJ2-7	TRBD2	CASSLALGLAGSEQYF	TGTGCCAGCAGCTTGGCCCTGGGACTAGCGGGGTCCGAGCAGTACTTC
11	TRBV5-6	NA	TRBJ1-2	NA	CASSKTYGYTF	TGTGCCAGCAGCAAGACTTATGGCTACACCTTC
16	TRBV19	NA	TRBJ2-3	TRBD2	CASSIERGGGTDTQYF	TGTGCCAGTAGTATAGAGCGGGGGGGAGGCACAGATACGCAGTATTTT
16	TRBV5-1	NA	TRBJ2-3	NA	CASSWQGSPSTDTQYF	TGCGCCAGCAGCTGGCAGGGTTCTCCCAGCACAGATACGCAGTATTTT
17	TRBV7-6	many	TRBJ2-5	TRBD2	CASSLVRLAGTQETQYF	TGTGCCAGCAGCTTAGTTAGACTAGCGGGCACACAAGAGACCCAGTACTTC
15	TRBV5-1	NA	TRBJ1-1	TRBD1	CASSPGQGDDTEAFF	TGCGCCAGCAGCCCCGGACAGGGGGACGACACTGAAGCTTTCTTT
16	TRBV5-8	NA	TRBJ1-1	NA	CASSVFTGRMNTEAFF	TGTGCCAGCAGCGTCTTTACGGGTCGCATGAACACTGAAGCTTTCTTT
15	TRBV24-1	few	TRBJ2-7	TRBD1	CATSDSRGKGYEQYF	TGTGCCACCAGTGACAGCAGGGGGAAAGGCTACGAGCAGTACTTC
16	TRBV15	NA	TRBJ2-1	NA	CATSTLAKAGYNEQFF	TGTGCCACCAGCACGCTCGCTAAAGCGGGCTACAATGAGCAGTTCTTC
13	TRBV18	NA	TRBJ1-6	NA	CASSPRRESPLHF	TGTGCCAGCTCACCACGTCGGGAGTCACCCCTCCACTTT
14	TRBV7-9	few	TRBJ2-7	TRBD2	CASSLLAGSYEQYF	TGTGCCAGCAGCTTACTAGCGGGGTCCTACGAGCAGTACTTC
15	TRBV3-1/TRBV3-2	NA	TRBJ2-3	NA	CASSQDGVEFGTQYF	TGTGCCAGCAGCCAAGACGGGGTCGAGTTCGGTACGCAGTATTTT
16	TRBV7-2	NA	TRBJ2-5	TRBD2	CASSLRTSGGSETQYF	TGTGCCAGCAGCCTCCGGACTAGCGGGGGGTCGGAGACCCAGTACTTC
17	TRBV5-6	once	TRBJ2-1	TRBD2	CASSSPLTSGRYNEQFF	TGTGCCAGCAGCTCGCCCCTCACTAGCGGGCGCTACAATGAGCAGTTCTTC
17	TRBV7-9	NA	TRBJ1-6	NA	CASSYAGTRIVDSPLHF	TGTGCCAGCAGCTATGCCGGGACAAGGATAGTGGATTCACCCCTCCACTTT
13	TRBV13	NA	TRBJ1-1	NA	CASSLTVNTEAFF	TGTGCCAGCAGCCTAACAGTGAACACTGAAGCTTTCTTT
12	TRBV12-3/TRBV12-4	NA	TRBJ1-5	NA	CASSFGNQPQHF	TGTGCCAGCAGTTTCGGGAATCAGCCCCAGCATTTT
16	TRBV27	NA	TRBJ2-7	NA	CASSLREGFSSYEQYF	TGTGCCAGCAGTTTGCGGGAAGGGTTTAGCTCCTACGAGCAGTACTTC
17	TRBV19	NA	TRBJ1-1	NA	CASSIELGAPMNTEAFF	TGTGCCAGTAGTATAGAGTTGGGGGCGCCCATGAACACTGAAGCTTTCTTT
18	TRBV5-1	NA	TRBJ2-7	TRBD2	CASGEGLGASGRLDEQYF	TGCGCCAGCGGGGAGGGACTAGGGGCCTCCGGGCGGTTGGACGAGCAGTACTTC
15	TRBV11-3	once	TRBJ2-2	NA	CASHPGQGNTGELFF	TGTGCCAGCCACCCCGGGCAGGGAAACACCGGGGAGCTGTTTTTT
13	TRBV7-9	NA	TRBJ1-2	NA	CASSLAQGYGYTF	TGTGCCAGCAGCTTAGCACAGGGCTATGGCTACACCTTC
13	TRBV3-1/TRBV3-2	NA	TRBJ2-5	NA	CASSPTVQETQYF	TGTGCCAGCAGCCCTACAGTCCAAGAGACCCAGTACTTC
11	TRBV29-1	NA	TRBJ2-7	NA	CSVQYSYEQYF	TGCAGCGTTCAGTACTCCTACGAGCAGTACTTC
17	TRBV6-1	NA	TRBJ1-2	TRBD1	CASSDPRTGGANYGYTF	TGTGCCAGCAGTGATCCTAGGACAGGGGGAGCCAACTATGGCTACACCTTC
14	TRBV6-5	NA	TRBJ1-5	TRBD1	CASSLDRVNQPQHF	TGTGCCAGCAGCCTGGACAGGGTCAATCAGCCCCAGCATTTT
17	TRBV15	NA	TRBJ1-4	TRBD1	CATSRFPQGAANEKLFF	TGTGCCACCAGCAGATTTCCCCAGGGGGCGGCTAATGAAAAACTGTTTTTT
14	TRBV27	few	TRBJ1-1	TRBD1	CASSFQGGRPEAFF	TGTGCCAGCAGTTTCCAGGGGGGCCGACCTGAAGCTTTCTTT
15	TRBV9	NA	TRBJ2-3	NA	CASSLAGGGTDTQYF	TGTGCCAGCAGCCTTGCGGGCGGGGGCACAGATACGCAGTATTTT
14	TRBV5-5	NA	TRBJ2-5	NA	CASSLLAAQETQYF	TGTGCCAGCAGCTTATTAGCGGCTCAAGAGACCCAGTACTTC
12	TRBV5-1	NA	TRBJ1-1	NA	CASSGDYTEAFF	TGCGCCAGCAGCGGGGACTACACTGAAGCTTTCTTT
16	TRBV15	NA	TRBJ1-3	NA	CATSRFWGVGGNTIYF	TGTGCCACCAGCAGGTTTTGGGGAGTCGGTGGAAACACCATATATTTT
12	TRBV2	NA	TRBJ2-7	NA	CASLLRSYEQYF	TGTGCCAGCCTGCTGCGGAGTTACGAGCAGTACTTC
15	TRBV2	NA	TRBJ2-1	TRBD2	CASSTGLAGAYEQFF	TGTGCCAGCAGTACGGGACTAGCGGGAGCCTATGAGCAGTTCTTC
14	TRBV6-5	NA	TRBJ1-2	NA	CASDSYRDNYGYTF	TGTGCCAGCGATAGTTACAGGGATAACTATGGCTACACCTTC
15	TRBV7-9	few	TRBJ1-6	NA	CASSLQGRSDSPLHF	TGTGCCAGCAGCTTACAGGGAAGGTCAGATTCACCCCTCCACTTT